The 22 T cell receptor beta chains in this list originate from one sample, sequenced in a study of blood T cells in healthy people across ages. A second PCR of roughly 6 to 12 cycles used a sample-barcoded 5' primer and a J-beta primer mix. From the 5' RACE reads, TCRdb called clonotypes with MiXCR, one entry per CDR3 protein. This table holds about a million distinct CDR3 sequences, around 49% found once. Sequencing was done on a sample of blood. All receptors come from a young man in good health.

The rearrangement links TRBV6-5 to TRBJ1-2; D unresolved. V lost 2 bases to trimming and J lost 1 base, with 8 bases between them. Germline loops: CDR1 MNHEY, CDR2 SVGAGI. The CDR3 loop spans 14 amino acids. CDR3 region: CASSYKANNYGYTF. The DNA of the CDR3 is TGTGCCAGCAGTTACAAGGCGAATAACTATGGCTACACCTTC.

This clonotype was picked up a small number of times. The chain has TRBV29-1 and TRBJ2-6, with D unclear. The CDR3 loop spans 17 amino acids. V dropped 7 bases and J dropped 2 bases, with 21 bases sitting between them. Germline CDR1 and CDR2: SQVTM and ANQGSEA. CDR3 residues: CSAPSVPLLPGANVLTF. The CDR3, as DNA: TGCAGCGCCCCGTCGGTGCCCCTCCTTCCTGGGGCCAACGTCCTGACTTTC.

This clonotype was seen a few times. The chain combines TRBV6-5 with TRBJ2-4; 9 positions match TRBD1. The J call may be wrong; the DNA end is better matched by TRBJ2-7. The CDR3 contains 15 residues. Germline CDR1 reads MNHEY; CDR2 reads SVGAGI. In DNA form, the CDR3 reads TGTGCCAGCAGTTTCCCGGGACAGGGCACGGTCGAGCAGTACTTC. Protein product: CASSFPGQGTVEQYF.

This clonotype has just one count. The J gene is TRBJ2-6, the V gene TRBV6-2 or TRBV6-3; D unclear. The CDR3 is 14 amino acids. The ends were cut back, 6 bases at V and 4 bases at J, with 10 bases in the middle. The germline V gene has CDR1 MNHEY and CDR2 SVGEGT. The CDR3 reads CASSPLAGANVLTF. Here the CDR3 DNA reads TGTGCCAGCAGCCCCTTGGCCGGGGCCAACGTCCTGACTTTC.

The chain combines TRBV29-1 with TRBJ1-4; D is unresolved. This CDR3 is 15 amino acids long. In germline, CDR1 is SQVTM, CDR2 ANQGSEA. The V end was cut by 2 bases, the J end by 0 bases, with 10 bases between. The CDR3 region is CSVERHGATNEKLFF. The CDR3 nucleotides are TGCAGCGTTGAAAGACACGGAGCAACTAATGAAAAACTGTTTTTT.

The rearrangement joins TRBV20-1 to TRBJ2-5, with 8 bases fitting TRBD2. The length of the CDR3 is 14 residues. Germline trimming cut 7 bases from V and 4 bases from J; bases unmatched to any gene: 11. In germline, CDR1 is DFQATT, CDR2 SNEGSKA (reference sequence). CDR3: CSVRPGLGRETQYF. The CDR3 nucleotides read TGCAGTGTTCGGCCGGGACTAGGTCGAGAGACCCAGTACTTC.

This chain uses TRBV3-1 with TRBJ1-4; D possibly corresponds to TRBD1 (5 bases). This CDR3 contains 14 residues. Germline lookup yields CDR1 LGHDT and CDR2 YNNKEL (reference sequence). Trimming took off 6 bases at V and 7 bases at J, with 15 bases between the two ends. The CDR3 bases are TGTGCCAGCAGACGAGGGGAGAGTGGTGAAAAACTGTTTTTT. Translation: CASRRGESGEKLFF.

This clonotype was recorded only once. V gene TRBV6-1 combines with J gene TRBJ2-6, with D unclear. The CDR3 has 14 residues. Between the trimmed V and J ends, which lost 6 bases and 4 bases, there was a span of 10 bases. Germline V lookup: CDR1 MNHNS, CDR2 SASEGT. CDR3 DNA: TGTGCCAGCAGGCTACCCTCGGGGGCCAACGTCCTGACTTTC. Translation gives CASRLPSGANVLTF.

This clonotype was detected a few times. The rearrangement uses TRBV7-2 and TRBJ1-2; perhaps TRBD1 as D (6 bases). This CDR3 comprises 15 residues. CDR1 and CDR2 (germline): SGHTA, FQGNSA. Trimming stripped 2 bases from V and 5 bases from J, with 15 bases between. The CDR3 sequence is CASSLLAQGGYGYTF. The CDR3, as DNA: TGTGCCAGCAGCTTATTGGCACAGGGTGGTTATGGCTACACCTTC.

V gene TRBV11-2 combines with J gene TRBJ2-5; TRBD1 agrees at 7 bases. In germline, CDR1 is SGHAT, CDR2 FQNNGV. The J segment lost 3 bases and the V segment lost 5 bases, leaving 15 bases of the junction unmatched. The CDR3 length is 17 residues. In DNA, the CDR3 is TGTGCCAGCAGCCCGACGAGGGGACAGAGAGAAAAAGAGACCCAGTACTTC. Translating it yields CASSPTRGQREKETQYF.

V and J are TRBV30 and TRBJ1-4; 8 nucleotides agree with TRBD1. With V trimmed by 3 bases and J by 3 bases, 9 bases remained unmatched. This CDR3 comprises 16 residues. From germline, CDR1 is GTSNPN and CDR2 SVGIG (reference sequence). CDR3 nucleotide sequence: TGTGCCTGGAGCCCCGGACAGGGTGGGCCTAATGAAAAACTGTTTTTT. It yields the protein CAWSPGQGGPNEKLFF.

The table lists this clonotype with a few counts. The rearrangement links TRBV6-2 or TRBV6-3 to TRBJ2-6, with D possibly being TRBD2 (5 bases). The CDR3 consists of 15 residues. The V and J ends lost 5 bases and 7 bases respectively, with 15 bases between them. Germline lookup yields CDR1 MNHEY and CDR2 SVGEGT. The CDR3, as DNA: TGTGCCAGCAGTAAGGCGGGCTCCGGAGCCAACGTCCTGACTTTC. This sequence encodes CASSKAGSGANVLTF.

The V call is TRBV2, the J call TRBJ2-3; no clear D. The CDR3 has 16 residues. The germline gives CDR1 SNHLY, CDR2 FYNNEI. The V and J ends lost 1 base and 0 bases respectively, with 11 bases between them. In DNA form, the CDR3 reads TGTGCCAGCAGTGAAGGGAATAGCCCTAGCACAGATACGCAGTATTTT. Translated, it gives CASSEGNSPSTDTQYF.

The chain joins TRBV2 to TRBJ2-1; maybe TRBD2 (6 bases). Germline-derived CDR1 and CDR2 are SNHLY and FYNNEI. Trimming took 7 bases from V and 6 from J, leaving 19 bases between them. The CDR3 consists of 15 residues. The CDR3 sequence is CASNPLGQGGNEQFF. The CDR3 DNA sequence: TGTGCCAGCAACCCCCTCGGGCAGGGAGGCAATGAGCAGTTCTTC.

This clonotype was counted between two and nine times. The CDR3 DNA follows: TGTGCTAGTGGTTTGGTATTAGGTTTCAGCACTGAAGCTTTCTTT. Amino acids: CASGLVLGFSTEAFF. This chain connects TRBV12-5 to TRBJ1-1; D call uncertain. Per the germline V gene, CDR1 is LGHNT and CDR2 is FRNRAP. There are 15 residues in the CDR3. Between the trimmed V and J ends, which lost 0 bases and 4 bases, there was a span of 12 bases.

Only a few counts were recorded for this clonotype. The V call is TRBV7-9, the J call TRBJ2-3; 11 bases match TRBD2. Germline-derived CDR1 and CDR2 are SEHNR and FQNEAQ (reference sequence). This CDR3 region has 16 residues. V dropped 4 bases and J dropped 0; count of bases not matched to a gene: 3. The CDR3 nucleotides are TGTGCCAGCAGCTCGACTAGCGGGGCTAGCACAGATACGCAGTATTTT. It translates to CASSSTSGASTDTQYF.

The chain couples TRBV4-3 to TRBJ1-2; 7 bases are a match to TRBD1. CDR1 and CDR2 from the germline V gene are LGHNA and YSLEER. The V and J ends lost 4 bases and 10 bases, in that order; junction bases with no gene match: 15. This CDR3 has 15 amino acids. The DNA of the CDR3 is TGCGCCAGCAGCCCGGGGAGGGGGCTGGGGAAAGACTACACCTTC. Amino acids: CASSPGRGLGKDYTF.

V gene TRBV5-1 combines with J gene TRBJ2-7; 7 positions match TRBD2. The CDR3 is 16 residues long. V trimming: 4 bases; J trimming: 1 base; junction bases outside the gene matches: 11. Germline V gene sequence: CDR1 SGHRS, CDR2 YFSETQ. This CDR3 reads CASSVNGREASYEQYF. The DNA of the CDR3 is TGCGCCAGCAGCGTTAACGGACGGGAGGCATCCTACGAGCAGTACTTC.

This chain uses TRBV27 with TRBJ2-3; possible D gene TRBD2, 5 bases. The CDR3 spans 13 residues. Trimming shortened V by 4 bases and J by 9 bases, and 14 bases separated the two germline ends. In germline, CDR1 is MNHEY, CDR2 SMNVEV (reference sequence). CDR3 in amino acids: CASSSQTRGTQYF. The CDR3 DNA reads TGTGCCAGCAGTTCCCAGACCCGAGGGACGCAGTATTTT.

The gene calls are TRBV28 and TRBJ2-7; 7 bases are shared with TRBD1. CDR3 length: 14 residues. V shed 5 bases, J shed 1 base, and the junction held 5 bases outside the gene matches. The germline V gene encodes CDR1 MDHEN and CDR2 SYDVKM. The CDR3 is CASSGTVVSYEQYF. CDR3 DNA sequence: TGTGCCAGCAGTGGGACAGTAGTATCCTACGAGCAGTACTTC.

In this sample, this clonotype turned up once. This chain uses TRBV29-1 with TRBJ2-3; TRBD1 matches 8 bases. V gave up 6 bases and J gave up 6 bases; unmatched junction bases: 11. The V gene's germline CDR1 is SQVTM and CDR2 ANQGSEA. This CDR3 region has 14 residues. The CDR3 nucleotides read TGCAGCGTCGCGGACAGGGACCAGGGGGATACGCAGTATTTT. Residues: CSVADRDQGDTQYF.

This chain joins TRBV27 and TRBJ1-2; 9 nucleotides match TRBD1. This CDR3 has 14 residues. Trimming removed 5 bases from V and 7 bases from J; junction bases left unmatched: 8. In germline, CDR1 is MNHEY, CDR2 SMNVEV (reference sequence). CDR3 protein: CASSPGGQGGGYTF. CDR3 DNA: TGTGCCAGCAGTCCTGGGGGACAGGGCGGTGGCTACACCTTC.